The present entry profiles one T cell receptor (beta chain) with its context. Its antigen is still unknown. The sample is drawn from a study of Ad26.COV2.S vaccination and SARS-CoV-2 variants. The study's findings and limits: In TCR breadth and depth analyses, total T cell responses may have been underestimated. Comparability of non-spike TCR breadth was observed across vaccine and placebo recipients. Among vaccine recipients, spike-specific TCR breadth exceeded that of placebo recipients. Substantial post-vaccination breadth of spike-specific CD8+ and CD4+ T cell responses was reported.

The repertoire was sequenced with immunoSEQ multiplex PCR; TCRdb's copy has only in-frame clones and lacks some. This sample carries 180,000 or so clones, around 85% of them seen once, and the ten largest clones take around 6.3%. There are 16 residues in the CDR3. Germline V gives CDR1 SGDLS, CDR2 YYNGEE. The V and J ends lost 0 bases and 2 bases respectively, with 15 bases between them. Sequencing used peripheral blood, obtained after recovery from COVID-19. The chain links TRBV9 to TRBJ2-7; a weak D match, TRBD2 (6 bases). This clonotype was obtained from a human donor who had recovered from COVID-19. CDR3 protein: CASSVAGGNIPYEQYF. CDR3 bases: TGTGCCAGCAGCGTAGCTGGGGGGAATATACCCTACGAGCAGTACTTC.